Below, 25 T cell receptor beta chains from the same sample are listed, as sequenced in a study of shared clonotypes between healthy human individuals. In the naive CD8 group, cells lacked CD45RO and were positively selected for CCR7, so terminally differentiated effector memory CD45RA+ cells were left out. The data were produced by immunoSEQ multiplex PCR, yet TCRdb's version contains in-frame clones alone and is incomplete. The sample contains about 2.2 million clones, more than 85% of which appear only once. The sample taken for sequencing was naive CD8+ T cells from PBMCs. The receptor source for this set is a man between 18 and 35 years old in good health. Some clones in this sample may be carry-over from other donors' samples.

This clone showed up just a few times. The chain joins TRBV25-1 to TRBJ1-1, with no clear D. With 3 bases removed from V and 2 bases from J, the gap between germline ends came to 16 bases. The CDR3 consists of 16 residues. Germline V lookup: CDR1 MGHDK, CDR2 SYGVNS. The DNA for the CDR3 is TGTGCCAGCAGTGATGATGTGGTAGGGCTCAACACTGAAGCTTTCTTT. Amino acid sequence: CASSDDVVGLNTEAFF.

V usage is TRBV11-1 and J usage is TRBJ2-7; D possibly corresponds to TRBD2 (5 bases). Trimming removed 1 base from V and 2 bases from J, with 12 bases in between. The CDR3 runs to 15 residues. CDR1 is SGHAT and CDR2 is FQDESV in the germline V gene (reference sequence). The chain's CDR3 is CASSLGRGPAYEQYF. As DNA, the CDR3 is TGTGCCAGCAGCTTAGGTCGCGGGCCCGCCTACGAGCAGTACTTC.

V is TRBV9 and J is TRBJ2-7, with 9 positions matching TRBD2. Looked up from germline, CDR1 is SGDLS and CDR2 is YYNGEE. The length of the CDR3 is 15 residues. V shed 0 bases and J 2 bases; nucleotides not matched to a gene: 3. CDR3 in DNA: TGTGCCAGCAGCGTAGAGGCGGGAGGGCCCTACGAGCAGTACTTC. It encodes CASSVEAGGPYEQYF.

The chain employs TRBV5-1 and TRBJ1-1; a possible D gene is TRBD1 (6 bases). Germline assignment: CDR1 SGHRS and CDR2 YFSETQ. This CDR3 spans 17 amino acids. V was cut by 0 bases and J by 0 bases, with 15 bases left in between. In DNA form, the CDR3 reads TGCGCCAGCAGCTTGGGAGGTCAGGGGCCTATGAACACTGAAGCTTTCTTT. Its translation is CASSLGGQGPMNTEAFF.

The chain carries TRBV19 and TRBJ2-1, with D possibly being TRBD2 (5 bases). V was shortened by 6 bases and J by 6 bases, with 15 bases between the two germline ends. The CDR3 sequence is 14 residues long. In germline, CDR1 is LNHDA, CDR2 SQIVND (reference sequence). The chain's CDR3 is CASSGMGWGNEQFF. In DNA, the CDR3 is TGTGCCAGTAGCGGGATGGGGTGGGGCAATGAGCAGTTCTTC.

This chain connects TRBV5-5 to TRBJ2-7, with TRBD1 identical over 7 bases. The germline V gene has CDR1 SGHKS and CDR2 YYEKEE (reference sequence). Unmatched junction bases numbered 3, after V lost 1 base and J lost 2 bases. CDR3 size: 14 residues. Here the CDR3 reads CASSLWDSTYEQYF. The CDR3, as DNA: TGTGCCAGCAGCTTGTGGGACAGCACCTACGAGCAGTACTTC. Full variable domain (remainder filled in from reference TRBV5-5 and TRBJ2-7): DAGVTQSPTHLIKTRGQQVTLRCSPISGHKSVSWYQQVLGQGPQFIFQYYEKEERGRGNFPDRFSARQFPNYSSELNVNALLLGDSALYLCASSLWDSTYEQYFGPGTRLTVT.

V is TRBV28 and J is TRBJ1-1; tentative D call: TRBD1 (6 bases). CDR1 is MDHEN, CDR2 SYDVKM, per germline. V gave up 7 bases and J gave up 5 bases, with 17 bases separating them. The CDR3 is 14 residues long. The CDR3 spells CASTTPRGWTEAFF. For the CDR3, the DNA is TGTGCCAGCACCACCCCCAGGGGCTGGACTGAAGCTTTCTTT.

V usage is TRBV27 and J usage is TRBJ2-7; 10 bases match TRBD1. The V gene end was trimmed by 0 bases and the J gene end by 6 bases; junction bases not matched to a gene: 5. The CDR3 runs to 15 residues. Germline CDR1 MNHEY, CDR2 SMNVEV (reference sequence). In DNA, the CDR3 is TGTGCCAGCAGTTTATCGGGGACAGGGGACATCGAGCAGTACTTC. This translates into CASSLSGTGDIEQYF.

This clone has only a few counts. This chain joins TRBV27 and TRBJ2-7; no clear D. Trimming removed 5 bases from V and 3 bases from J, with 11 bases in between. The length of the CDR3 is 13 residues. Germline V gene lookup returns CDR1 MNHEY and CDR2 SMNVEV (reference sequence). CDR3 loop: CASSGVMGYEQYF. Here the CDR3 DNA reads TGTGCCAGCAGTGGAGTAATGGGCTACGAGCAGTACTTC.

This chain links TRBV6-1 with TRBJ1-5; D call uncertain. V lost 3 bases and J lost 12, with 12 bases in between. CDR1 and CDR2 from the germline V gene are MNHNS and SASEGT. The CDR3 consists of 12 residues. The CDR3, as DNA: TGTGCCAGCAGTGATAAGCCTACCCTCCAGCATTTT. Translation gives CASSDKPTLQHF.

The chain combines TRBV29-1 with TRBJ2-3; 9 bases agree with TRBD2. The junction had 12 bases not matched to a gene; V was cut back by 3 bases and J by 8 bases. Looked up from germline, CDR1 is SQVTM and CDR2 is ANQGSEA. There are 15 residues in the CDR3. CDR3 coding DNA: TGCAGCGTTGAGGGCCCAGCGGGAGGACACATTACGCAGTATTTT. Translated: CSVEGPAGGHITQYF.

This clone was counted only a few times. The chain links TRBV29-1 to TRBJ1-1; TRBD1 is a possible D gene (6 bases). CDR1 SQVTM and CDR2 ANQGSEA come from the germline V gene. This CDR3 has 11 residues. Trimming took off 1 base at V and 10 bases at J, with 10 bases between the two ends. This CDR3 is CSVEGGARAFF. CDR3 DNA: TGCAGCGTTGAAGGGGGGGCGCGAGCTTTCTTT.

This clone was seen once. The gene calls are TRBV28 and TRBJ2-7; no definite D call. CDR1 and CDR2 from the germline V gene are MDHEN and SYDVKM. The CDR3 is 15 amino acids. V shed 4 bases and J shed 2 bases, with 15 bases lying between them. The CDR3 sequence: CASSSPLEHAYEQYF. Written as DNA, the CDR3 is TGTGCCAGCAGTTCCCCCCTTGAACATGCCTACGAGCAGTACTTC.

The chain is built from TRBV7-9 and TRBJ1-1; D unclear. The germline V gene encodes CDR1 SEHNR and CDR2 FQNEAQ (reference sequence). The CDR3 has 14 residues. The germline V and J ends were trimmed by 3 bases and 5 bases, with 13 bases remaining between them. This CDR3 is CASSFGPGRTEAFF. The CDR3 DNA is TGTGCCAGCAGCTTCGGCCCTGGGAGGACTGAAGCTTTCTTT.

The chain couples TRBV9 to TRBJ1-1, with TRBD1 matching 8 bases. The V and J ends lost 3 bases and 1 base, in that order; junction bases with no gene match: 5. Germline loops: CDR1 SGDLS, CDR2 YYNGEE. The CDR3 totals 15 residues. CDR3 loop: CASSAGTGWNTEAFF. The CDR3 bases are TGTGCCAGCAGCGCTGGGACAGGTTGGAACACTGAAGCTTTCTTT.

This chain joins TRBV7-9 and TRBJ2-1; 14 bases fit TRBD2. V lost 5 bases, J lost 4 bases, and 7 bases stayed unmatched. The CDR3 sequence is 17 residues long. Germline assignment: CDR1 SEHNR and CDR2 FQNEAQ (reference sequence). CDR3 region: CASSPRLAGGTYNEQFF. The CDR3 nucleotides are TGTGCCAGCAGCCCTAGACTAGCGGGAGGGACTTACAATGAGCAGTTCTTC.

The V and J genes are TRBV28 and TRBJ1-1; 12 bases fit TRBD1. CDR3 length equals 17 residues. The germline CDR1 and CDR2 sequences are MDHEN and SYDVKM. Trimming took 5 bases from V and 6 from J; bases not matched to a gene: 13. The CDR3 sequence is CASSPLSEGQGAAEAFF. CDR3 DNA sequence: TGTGCCAGCAGTCCACTTAGCGAGGGACAGGGGGCCGCTGAAGCTTTCTTT.

The chain combines TRBV6-5 with TRBJ2-1; possibly TRBD2 for D (5 bases). Germline V gene data show CDR1 as MNHEY and CDR2 as SVGAGI. Trimming stripped 8 bases from V and 4 bases from J, with 9 bases between. The CDR3 sequence is 12 residues long. CDR3 region: CASLSAYNEQFF. The DNA for the CDR3 is TGTGCCAGCCTTAGCGCGTACAATGAGCAGTTCTTC.

V gene TRBV13 combines with J gene TRBJ1-2, with 7 bases matching TRBD1. V lost 5 bases and J lost 2; bases outside the gene matches: 8. The CDR3 is made up of 15 amino acids. CDR1 is PRHDT and CDR2 is FYEKMQ in the germline V gene (reference sequence). The CDR3 sequence is CASSVQGRKNYGYTF. CDR3 sequence (DNA): TGTGCCAGCAGCGTACAGGGGCGAAAAAACTATGGCTACACCTTC.

The chain is built from TRBV29-1 and TRBJ1-2; TRBD1 agrees at 10 bases. V lost 6 bases to trimming and J lost 8 bases; unmatched junction nucleotides: 12. Germline-derived CDR1 and CDR2 are SQVTM and ANQGSEA. This CDR3 region has 14 residues. The CDR3: CSVEPGQGKEGYTF. The CDR3 nucleotides read TGCAGCGTCGAACCGGGACAGGGGAAAGAAGGCTACACCTTC. The full variable domain, its missing parts supplied by reference TRBV29-1 and TRBJ1-2, is SAVISQKPSRDICQRGTSLTIQCQVDSQVTMMFWYRQQPGQSLTLIATANQGSEATYESGFVIDKFPISRPNLTFSTLTVSNMSPEDSSIYLCSVEPGQGKEGYTFGSGTRLTVV.

The chain links TRBV6-6 to TRBJ1-5; possible D gene TRBD1, 5 bases. The CDR3 has 15 residues. V was cut by 1 base and J by 4 bases, with 11 bases left in between. Germline CDR1 MNHNY, CDR2 SVGAGI (reference sequence). The CDR3 nucleotides are TGTGCCAGCAGTTACTTAGAAGGGGTTAATCAGCCCCAGCATTTT. It specifies CASSYLEGVNQPQHF.

V gene TRBV28 combines with J gene TRBJ1-1; D is unclear. Germline-derived CDR1 and CDR2 are MDHEN and SYDVKM. The V gene lost 7 bases and the J gene lost 1 base, with 13 bases spanning the gap. The CDR3 covers 14 residues. Here the CDR3 reads CASNLWRQNTEAFF. Written as DNA, the CDR3 is TGTGCCAGCAACCTATGGCGGCAGAACACTGAAGCTTTCTTT.

V and J are TRBV28 and TRBJ2-1; 8 bases agree with TRBD2. CDR1 and CDR2 (germline): MDHEN, SYDVKM. After removal of 3 bases from V and 1 base from J, the junction contained 14 bases not matched to a gene. CDR3 length: 19 residues. This chain's CDR3 is CASSLSLLESGSSYNEQFF. CDR3 bases: TGTGCCAGCAGTTTGTCGCTTTTGGAGAGCGGGAGTTCCTACAATGAGCAGTTCTTC. The full variable domain, in which reference TRBV28 and TRBJ2-1 provide the parts outside the CDR3, is DVKVTQSSRYLVKRTGEKVFLECVQDMDHENMFWYRQDPGLGLRLIYFSYDVKMKEKGDIPEGYSVSREKKERFSLILESASTNQTSMYLCASSLSLLESGSSYNEQFFGPGTRLTVL.

The chain is built from TRBV4-1 and TRBJ1-1, with TRBD1 matching 7 bases. The CDR3 is 15 amino acids. Trimming cost V 1 base and J 5 bases; bases outside gene matches: 7. Germline V gives CDR1 MGHRA, CDR2 YSYEKL. CDR3 nucleotide sequence: TGCGCCAGCAGCCAAGTACAGGGGATGGGTACTGAAGCTTTCTTT. Translating gives CASSQVQGMGTEAFF.

A few counts support this clone. The chain is built from TRBV28 and TRBJ1-5; D gene unclear. Trimming removed 5 bases from V and 9 bases from J, with 8 bases in between. Per germline, CDR1 MDHEN and CDR2 SYDVKM. The CDR3 is 11 amino acids. Here the CDR3 DNA reads TGTGCCAGCAGTGCCTTATGGCCCCAGCATTTT. It encodes CASSALWPQHF.